This paragraph covers one TCR beta chain sequence. The germline CDR1 and CDR2 sequences are KGHDR and SFDVKD. V was pared by 2 bases and J by 8 bases, with 6 bases between. CDR3 length: 12 amino acids. This entry is derived from a study of blood T cell repertoires in COVID-19. Original handling: Quantification of nucleated cells was approximated via reference gene primer amplification. The data were produced by immunoSEQ multiplex PCR, yet TCRdb's version contains in-frame clones alone and is incomplete. That table supplies the V and J calls and clone size; D and trimming were determined from the DNA. The table records about 170,000 clones, around 90% of them present only once.

The specimen was peripheral blood. This TCR came from a man aged 60-69 years with acute or convalescent COVID-19. The J gene is TRBJ2-1, the V gene TRBV24-1, with D possibly being TRBD2 (5 bases). The CDR3 sequence: CATSDWRDEQFF. The CDR3 DNA reads as TGTGCCACCAGTGATTGGCGGGATGAGCAGTTCTTC.